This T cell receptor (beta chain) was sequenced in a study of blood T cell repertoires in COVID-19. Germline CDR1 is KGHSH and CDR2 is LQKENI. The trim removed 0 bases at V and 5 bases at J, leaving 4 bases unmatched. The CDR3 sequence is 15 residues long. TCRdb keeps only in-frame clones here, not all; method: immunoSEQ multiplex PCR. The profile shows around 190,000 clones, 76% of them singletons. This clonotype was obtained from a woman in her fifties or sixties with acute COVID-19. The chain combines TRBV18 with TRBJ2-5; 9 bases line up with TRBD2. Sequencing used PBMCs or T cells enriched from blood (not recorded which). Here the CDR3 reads CASSPPGLAKETQYF. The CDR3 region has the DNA TGTGCCAGCTCACCACCGGGACTAGCTAAGGAGACCCAGTACTTC.